The text below deals with one TCR beta chain. In the source study's methods: Junction-only sequences produced by ImmunoSEQ had no quality scores, so filtering differed. The assay was immunoSEQ multiplex PCR, and TCRdb's table has in-frame clones only and misses some. V, J and clone size are taken as reported in that table, and D and trimming were inferred from the DNA itself. Of more than 400,000 clones listed, 90% to 97% are singletons. The CDR3 spans 15 residues. The J segment lost 4 bases and the V segment lost 4 bases, leaving 6 bases of the junction unmatched. Germline V CDR1 and CDR2: MDHEN, SYDVKM. This record comes from a study of shared clonotypes between healthy human individuals.

The clonotype was recovered from a woman aged 25 to 39 in good health. The sequenced material came from naive CD4+ T cells sorted from blood. This sample's subset: CD45RA+ positively selected. The chain is built from TRBV28 and TRBJ1-2, with 10 bases fitting TRBD1. The CDR3 DNA is TGTGCCAGCAGTTCTCCCGGGACAGGGGTCTATGGCTACACCTTC. Protein product: CASSSPGTGVYGYTF.